These 26 T cell receptor beta chains were all obtained from the same sample, sequenced in a study of blood T cell repertoires in COVID-19. Data came from immunoSEQ multiplex PCR; TCRdb stores just in-frame clones and leaves some out. The sample has approximately 200,000 clones, around 84% seen once. The sequencing input was peripheral blood. Receptors were obtained from a woman aged 60-70 years who had recovered from COVID-19.

CDR3 sequence reads: CASRPGQSNYGYTF. The CDR3, as DNA: TGTGCCAGCAGGCCGGGACAGAGCAACTATGGCTACACCTTC. V usage is TRBV7-9 and J usage is TRBJ1-2, with TRBD1 identical over 7 bases. Germline lookup yields CDR1 SEHNR and CDR2 FQNEAQ (reference sequence). The V and J ends lost 6 bases and 2 bases, in that order; junction bases with no gene match: 6. This CDR3 spans 14 amino acids.

The chain is built from TRBV4-2 and TRBJ1-3, with D unclear. This CDR3 contains 15 residues. Germline V gives CDR1 LGHNA, CDR2 YNFKEQ. V gave up 1 base and J gave up 0 bases, with 7 bases separating them. The CDR3 DNA reads TGTGCCAGCAGCCAAGTCGGGGACTCTGGAAACACCATATATTTT. Translating it yields CASSQVGDSGNTIYF.

The V gene is TRBV7-8, the J gene TRBJ2-7; D call uncertain. Germline CDR1 reads SGHVS; CDR2 reads FQNEAQ. This CDR3 has 13 residues. The V and J ends lost 1 base and 9 bases respectively, with 13 bases between them. This CDR3 is CASSLGTVSAQYF. For the CDR3, the DNA is TGTGCCAGCAGCTTAGGAACAGTATCGGCGCAGTACTTC.

This CDR3 is CATSRDGGKLFF. CDR3 bases: TGTGCCACCAGCAGAGATGGCGGAAAACTGTTTTTT. V usage is TRBV15 and J usage is TRBJ1-4; D is ambiguous. Germline V gene sequence: CDR1 LNHNV, CDR2 YYDKDF (reference sequence). There are 12 residues in the CDR3. Trimming stripped 0 bases from V and 10 bases from J, with 6 bases between.

This chain uses TRBV20-1 with TRBJ1-6; 8 bases align to TRBD1. The CDR3 length is 14 residues. V was pared by 3 bases and J by 9 bases, with 7 bases of the junction left unmatched. Germline-derived CDR1 and CDR2 are DFQATT and SNEGSKA (reference sequence). The DNA of the CDR3 is TGCAGTGCTAGTAACAGGGGGTTTGGTTCACCCCTCCACTTT. Amino acids: CSASNRGFGSPLHF.

This chain joins TRBV4-1 and TRBJ2-3, with 10 bases identical to TRBD2. After removal of 3 bases from V and 4 bases from J, the junction contained 10 bases not matched to a gene. The CDR3 has 17 residues. Germline CDR1 is MGHRA and CDR2 is YSYEKL. The DNA for the CDR3 is TGCGCCAGCAGCCAGGGGGTCCAGCGGGGGGGCCCAGATACGCAGTATTTT. Amino acid sequence: CASSQGVQRGGPDTQYF.

The rearrangement joins TRBV6-6 to TRBJ2-5, with 7 bases lining up with TRBD2. CDR1 is MNHNY, CDR2 SVGAGI, per germline (reference sequence). This CDR3 spans 14 amino acids. After removal of 6 bases from V and 0 bases from J, the junction contained 4 bases not matched to a gene. The CDR3 DNA reads TGTGCCAGCAGCCCTGGGACTAACCAAGAGACCCAGTACTTC. Its protein is CASSPGTNQETQYF.

The chain uses TRBV18 and TRBJ1-5; 7 bases line up with TRBD1. Germline CDR1 KGHSH, CDR2 LQKENI. After removal of 3 bases from V and 0 bases from J, the junction contained 5 bases not matched to a gene. The CDR3 is 16 amino acids. CDR3 in DNA: TGTGCCAGCTCACCCCGGGACAGAGATAGCAATCAGCCCCAGCATTTT. This sequence encodes CASSPRDRDSNQPQHF.

The CDR3: CASSIPYILLRNQPQHF. The DNA for the CDR3 is TGTGCCAGTAGTATTCCATACATCTTGTTGCGCAATCAGCCCCAGCATTTT. The chain links TRBV19 to TRBJ1-5; D is undetermined. Trimming pared 3 bases from V and 2 bases from J, leaving 17 bases between. Germline V gene data show CDR1 as LNHDA and CDR2 as SQIVND (reference sequence). This CDR3 comprises 17 residues. Full variable domain (rest looked up from reference TRBV19 and TRBJ1-5): DGGITQSPKYLFRKEGQNVTLSCEQNLNHDAMYWYRQDPGQGLRLIYYSQIVNDFQKGDIAEGYSVSREKKESFPLTVTSAQKNPTAFYLCASSIPYILLRNQPQHFGDGTRLSIL.

With regard to this clone: Other DNA sequences in the same sample also yield this CDR3. The chain recombines TRBV12-3 or TRBV12-4 with TRBJ1-1; 8 bases agree with TRBD1. V lost 8 bases, J lost 11 bases, and 7 bases stayed unmatched. The CDR3 covers 11 residues. As DNA, the CDR3 is TGTGCCAGCGGCGGTCGGACAGGGGCTTTCTTT. Translated, it gives CASGGRTGAFF.

The gene calls are TRBV2 and TRBJ1-2; D not resolved. This CDR3 contains 15 residues. V dropped 1 base and J dropped 2 bases, with 11 bases sitting between them. Germline V CDR1 and CDR2: SNHLY, FYNNEI. This CDR3 is CASSEDPGMNYGYTF. The CDR3 DNA follows: TGTGCCAGCAGTGAAGACCCGGGAATGAACTATGGCTACACCTTC.

This sequence joins TRBV12-5 and TRBJ2-7; D is perhaps TRBD2 (5 bases). CDR1 and CDR2 from the germline V gene are LGHNT and FRNRAP. Trimming pared 0 bases from V and 2 bases from J, leaving 17 bases between. The CDR3 length is 17 residues. CDR3 nucleotide sequence: TGTGCTAGTGGTTTGGTAACCGGGATCTTTGACGCCTACGAGCAGTACTTC. Translation gives CASGLVTGIFDAYEQYF.

V usage is TRBV19 and J usage is TRBJ1-5, with D possibly TRBD1 on 6 matching bases. Germline V lookup: CDR1 LNHDA, CDR2 SQIVND (reference sequence). This CDR3 comprises 13 residues. V was clipped by 10 bases and J by 6 bases, with 16 bases between them. The CDR3 DNA reads as TGTGCCACCTCGGGGGGCGCTGGTCAGCCCCAGCATTTT. It yields the protein CATSGGAGQPQHF. Using reference TRBV19 and TRBJ1-5 for the parts outside the CDR3, the full variable domain is DGGITQSPKYLFRKEGQNVTLSCEQNLNHDAMYWYRQDPGQGLRLIYYSQIVNDFQKGDIAEGYSVSREKKESFPLTVTSAQKNPTAFYLCATSGGAGQPQHFGDGTRLSIL.

The chain recombines TRBV24-1 with TRBJ2-1; 8 bases align to TRBD2. Germline trimming cut 4 bases from V and 7 bases from J; bases unmatched to any gene: 11. Germline loops: CDR1 KGHDR, CDR2 SFDVKD. There are 16 residues in the CDR3. CDR3 sequence (DNA): TGTGCCACCAGTGACCCGCAGCGGGGGTTAAGGAATGAGCAGTTCTTC. Residues: CATSDPQRGLRNEQFF.

The chain joins TRBV19 to TRBJ2-6, with TRBD1 identical over 10 bases. The CDR3 consists of 17 residues. The ends lost 5 bases at V and 1 base at J; junction bases unmatched: 5. Germline V gene lookup returns CDR1 LNHDA and CDR2 SQIVND (reference sequence). In DNA form, the CDR3 reads TGTGCCAGTAGTCTCCGGGACAGGGGATCTGGGGCCAACGTCCTGACTTTC. This sequence encodes CASSLRDRGSGANVLTF.

This rearrangement joins TRBV19 to TRBJ2-1, with a possible D match to TRBD1 (6 bases). Between the trimmed V and J ends, which lost 6 bases and 2 bases, there was a span of 14 bases. Germline loops: CDR1 LNHDA, CDR2 SQIVND (reference sequence). The CDR3 runs to 15 residues. CDR3 in amino acids: CASRKTGNTYNEQFF. In nucleotides, the CDR3 is TGTGCCAGTAGGAAGACAGGAAACACCTACAATGAGCAGTTCTTC. The full variable domain, completed using reference TRBV19 and TRBJ2-1, is DGGITQSPKYLFRKEGQNVTLSCEQNLNHDAMYWYRQDPGQGLRLIYYSQIVNDFQKGDIAEGYSVSREKKESFPLTVTSAQKNPTAFYLCASRKTGNTYNEQFFGPGTRLTVL.

CDR3 nucleotide sequence: TGTGCCAGTAGTGAACCGGGACAGATTCAAGAGACCCAGTACTTC. Its protein is CASSEPGQIQETQYF. This chain links TRBV19 with TRBJ2-5; 7 bases map to TRBD1. V shed 5 bases, J shed 2 bases, and the junction held 8 bases outside the gene matches. The CDR3 totals 15 residues. Germline-derived CDR1 and CDR2 are LNHDA and SQIVND (reference sequence).

The chain joins TRBV12-3 or TRBV12-4 to TRBJ2-7, with a possible D match to TRBD1 (6 bases). The CDR3 has 13 residues. The V end was cut by 3 bases, the J end by 3 bases, with 9 bases between. CDR3 bases: TGTGCCAGCAGTTTGGGGACAAACTACGAGCAGTACTTC. Its protein is CASSLGTNYEQYF.

The J gene is TRBJ1-4, the V gene TRBV5-4, with 12 bases identical to TRBD1. After removal of 4 bases from V and 7 bases from J, the junction contained 8 bases not matched to a gene. The CDR3 is 16 residues long. Germline values: CDR1 SGHNT, CDR2 YYREEE (reference sequence). The CDR3 sequence: CASSQGTGGEGEKLFF. CDR3 DNA: TGTGCCAGCAGCCAAGGGACAGGGGGCGAGGGTGAAAAACTGTTTTTT.

This chain uses TRBV2 with TRBJ1-2, with 11 bases that match TRBD1. The ends lost 6 bases at V and 1 base at J; junction bases unmatched: 1. The CDR3 spans 14 residues. The germline V gene has CDR1 SNHLY and CDR2 FYNNEI. This CDR3 is CASRGTGGNYGYTF. The CDR3, as DNA: TGTGCCAGCAGGGGGACAGGGGGTAACTATGGCTACACCTTC.

The CDR3 coding sequence is TGTGCCATCAGTCCGACAGGGATGTCTGGTGAGCAGTTCTTC. Its translation is CAISPTGMSGEQFF. This chain connects TRBV10-3 to TRBJ2-1; 7 bases align to TRBD1. Looked up from germline, CDR1 is ENHRY and CDR2 is SYGVKD. Germline trimming cut 5 bases from V and 9 bases from J; bases unmatched to any gene: 10. The CDR3 covers 14 residues.

The chain couples TRBV20-1 to TRBJ1-2; no reliable D call. The CDR3 sequence is 9 residues long. The V end was cut by 3 bases, the J end by 8 bases, with 4 bases between. The germline gives CDR1 DFQATT, CDR2 SNEGSKA (reference sequence). The CDR3 protein is CSASSGYTF. The CDR3 coding sequence is TGCAGTGCTAGCTCCGGCTACACCTTC.

The genes are TRBV19 and TRBJ1-1, with D perhaps matching TRBD1 (6 bases). Trimming removed 1 base from V and 5 bases from J, with 11 bases in between. This CDR3 comprises 14 residues. CDR1 and CDR2 (germline): LNHDA, SQIVND (reference sequence). The CDR3 region is CASSIVAGATEAFF. The CDR3 DNA follows: TGTGCCAGTAGTATAGTAGCAGGGGCGACTGAAGCTTTCTTT.

The chain has TRBV9 and TRBJ1-6, with D maybe TRBD1 (6 bases). Trimming left V 2 bases short and J 8 bases short, with 14 bases between. In germline, CDR1 is SGDLS, CDR2 YYNGEE. The CDR3 consists of 15 residues. The CDR3 loop reads CASSVSGDQYSPLHF. The CDR3 DNA is TGTGCCAGCAGCGTTTCAGGGGACCAATATTCACCCCTCCACTTT.

CDR3 sequence: CASSEEVELFF. CDR3 bases: TGTGCCAGCAGTGAAGAGGTGGAACTGTTTTTT. The chain carries TRBV25-1 and TRBJ1-4; unclear D gene. Germline CDR1 is MGHDK and CDR2 is SYGVNS. The CDR3 runs 11 residues. V was shortened by 2 bases and J by 12 bases, with 7 bases between the two germline ends.

This clone was counted a few times. The chain combines TRBV7-9 with TRBJ1-2, with 7 positions matching TRBD1. This CDR3 is 14 amino acids long. Trimming cost V 5 bases and J 4 bases; bases outside gene matches: 7. Looked up from germline, CDR1 is SEHNR and CDR2 is FQNEAQ (reference sequence). The CDR3 sequence is CASSLTGAGYGYTF. CDR3 nucleotides: TGTGCCAGCAGCCTAACAGGGGCTGGCTATGGCTACACCTTC.